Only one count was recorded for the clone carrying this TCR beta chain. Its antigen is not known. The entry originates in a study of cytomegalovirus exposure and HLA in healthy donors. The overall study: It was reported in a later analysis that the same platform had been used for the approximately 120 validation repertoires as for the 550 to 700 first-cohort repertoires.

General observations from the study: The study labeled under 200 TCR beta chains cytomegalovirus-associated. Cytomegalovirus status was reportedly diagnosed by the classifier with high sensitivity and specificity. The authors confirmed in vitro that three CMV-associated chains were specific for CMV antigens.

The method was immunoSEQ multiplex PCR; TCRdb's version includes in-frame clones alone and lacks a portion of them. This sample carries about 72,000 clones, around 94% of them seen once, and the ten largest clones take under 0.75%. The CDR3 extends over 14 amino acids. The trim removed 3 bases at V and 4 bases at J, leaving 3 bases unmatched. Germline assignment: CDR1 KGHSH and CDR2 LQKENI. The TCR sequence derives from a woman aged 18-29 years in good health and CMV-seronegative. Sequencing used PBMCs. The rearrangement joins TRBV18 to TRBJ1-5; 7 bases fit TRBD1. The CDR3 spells CASSPGTANQPQHF. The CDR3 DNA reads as TGTGCCAGCTCACCCGGGACAGCGAATCAGCCCCAGCATTTT.